The 9 T cell receptor beta chains below were found in one sample sequenced in a study of patients and donors after allogeneic stem cell transplantation. From the RT-PCR reads, TCRdb called clonotypes with MiXCR, one entry per CDR3 protein. The table records about a million distinct CDR3 sequences, 18% of them present only once. Specimen: blood, either unsorted or a sorted T cell fraction (not recorded which). These TCRs come from a human donor who was either an allogeneic HSCT recipient or a stem cell or donor lymphocyte infusion donor (not recorded which). It is not recorded whose cells these are; they may come from a transplant donor.

This clonotype was found a few times. The rearrangement joins TRBV27 to TRBJ2-7; D is unresolved. There are 17 residues in the CDR3. The V end was cut by 5 bases, the J end by 4 bases, with 24 bases between. Germline CDR1 is MNHEY and CDR2 is SMNVEV (reference sequence). The DNA for the CDR3 is TGTGCCAGCAGTCAGACCGGCCTCTCGGGCCTGAGGTACGAGCAGTACTTC. Translated: CASSQTGLSGLRYEQYF.

This clonotype was detected only a few times. The chain uses TRBV15 and TRBJ2-7; D gene uncertain. Germline loops: CDR1 LNHNV, CDR2 YYDKDF (reference sequence). Trimming cost V 0 bases and J 2 bases, with 8 bases left between them. This CDR3 spans 14 amino acids. DNA of the CDR3: TGTGCCACCAGCAGAGAGGACGCGCCCTACGAGCAGTACTTC. It yields the protein CATSREDAPYEQYF.

This clonotype occurred a few times. The chain uses TRBV29-1 and TRBJ1-1; 8 bases align to TRBD1. There are 14 residues in the CDR3. With V trimmed by 6 bases and J by 0 bases, 6 bases remained unmatched. Germline assignment: CDR1 SQVTM and CDR2 ANQGSEA. CDR3 sequence (DNA): TGCAGCGTCCGGACAGGGACCCTGAACACTGAAGCTTTCTTT. Amino acid sequence: CSVRTGTLNTEAFF.

The chain uses TRBV27 and TRBJ1-5, with unresolved D. Germline assignment: CDR1 MNHEY and CDR2 SMNVEV (reference sequence). The CDR3 runs to 16 residues. The V and J ends lost 6 bases and 1 base respectively, with 16 bases between them. CDR3 coding DNA: TGTGCCAGCAGACCACTCCGGCTTGGCAGCAATCAGCCCCAGCATTTT. This translates into CASRPLRLGSNQPQHF.

The gene calls are TRBV2 and TRBJ1-1; TRBD1 agrees at 9 bases. The CDR3 totals 15 residues. Trimming took 8 bases from V and 5 from J; bases not matched to a gene: 12. Germline V gene lookup returns CDR1 SNHLY and CDR2 FYNNEI. The CDR3 DNA reads as TGTGCCAGCGTATCCTCCTGGACAGGGGTTACTGAAGCTTTCTTT. Encoded protein: CASVSSWTGVTEAFF.

The chain recombines TRBV30 with TRBJ2-2, with unresolved D. This CDR3 has 14 residues. V lost 2 bases to trimming and J lost 0 bases, with 7 bases between them. Germline CDR1 GTSNPN, CDR2 SVGIG (reference sequence). CDR3 coding DNA: TGTGCCTGGAGTTTTGGCACGAACACCGGGGAGCTGTTTTTT. Translated: CAWSFGTNTGELFF.

Only a few counts were recorded for this clonotype. V is TRBV14 and J is TRBJ2-3; D unclear. With 4 bases removed from V and 5 bases from J, the gap between germline ends came to 10 bases. CDR3 length: 13 residues. The germline V gene encodes CDR1 SGHDN and CDR2 FVKESK. The CDR3 region is CASSPPLRDTQYF. CDR3 bases: TGTGCCAGCAGCCCACCGTTGCGAGATACGCAGTATTTT.

The genes are TRBV7-3 and TRBJ2-7; D is perhaps TRBD2 (5 bases). In germline, CDR1 is SGHTA, CDR2 FQGTGA. The CDR3 is 13 residues long. Trimming removed 9 bases at V and 6 bases at J, with 18 bases between. The CDR3: CASTSEGSFEQYF. CDR3 nucleotide sequence: TGTGCCAGTACCTCAGAGGGTTCTTTCGAGCAGTACTTC.

This clonotype occurred a few times. The chain uses TRBV4-2 and TRBJ2-2; D may match TRBD1 or TRBD2 (5 bases each). Trimming shortened V by 0 bases and J by 0 bases, and 11 bases separated the two germline ends. The V gene's germline CDR1 is LGHNA and CDR2 YNFKEQ. The CDR3 extends over 17 amino acids. The CDR3 here is CASSQDDRGPNTGELFF. In DNA, the CDR3 is TGTGCCAGCAGCCAAGATGATCGGGGCCCGAACACCGGGGAGCTGTTTTTT.